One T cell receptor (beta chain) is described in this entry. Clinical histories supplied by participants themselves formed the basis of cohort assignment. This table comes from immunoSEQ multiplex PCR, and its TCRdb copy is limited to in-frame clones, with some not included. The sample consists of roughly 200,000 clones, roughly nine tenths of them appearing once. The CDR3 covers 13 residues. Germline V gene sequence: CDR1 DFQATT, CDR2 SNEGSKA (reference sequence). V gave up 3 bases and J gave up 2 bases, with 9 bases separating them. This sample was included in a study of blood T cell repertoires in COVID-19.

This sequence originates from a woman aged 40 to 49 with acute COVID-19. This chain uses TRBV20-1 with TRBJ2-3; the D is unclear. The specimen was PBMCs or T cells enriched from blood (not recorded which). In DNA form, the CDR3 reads TGCAGTGCTAGTCACGGGTTCACAGATACGCAGTATTTT. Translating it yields CSASHGFTDTQYF.